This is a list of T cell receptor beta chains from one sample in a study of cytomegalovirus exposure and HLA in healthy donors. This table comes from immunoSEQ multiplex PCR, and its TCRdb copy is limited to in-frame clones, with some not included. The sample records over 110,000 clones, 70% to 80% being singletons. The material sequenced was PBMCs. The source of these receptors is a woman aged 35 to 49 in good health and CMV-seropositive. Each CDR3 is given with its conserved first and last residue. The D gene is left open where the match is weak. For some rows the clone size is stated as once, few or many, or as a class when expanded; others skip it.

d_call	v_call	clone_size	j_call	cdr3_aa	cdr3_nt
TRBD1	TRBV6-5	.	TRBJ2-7	CASSRDRLFSYEQYF	TGTGCCAGCAGCCGGGACAGGCTCTTCTCCTACGAGCAGTACTTC
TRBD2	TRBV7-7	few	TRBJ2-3	CASSKGLAGAEDTQYF	TGTGCTAGCAGCAAGGGACTAGCGGGAGCGGAAGATACGCAGTATTTT
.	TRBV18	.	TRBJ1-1	CASSRDGEGTEAFF	TGTGCCAGCTCACGCGACGGCGAGGGCACTGAAGCTTTCTTT
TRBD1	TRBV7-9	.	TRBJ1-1	CASSPGQGSTEAFF	TGTGCCAGCAGCCCTGGACAGGGGAGTACTGAAGCTTTCTTT
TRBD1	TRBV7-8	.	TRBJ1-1	CASTFQGAVNTEAFF	TGTGCCAGCACTTTCCAGGGGGCCGTGAACACTGAAGCTTTCTTT
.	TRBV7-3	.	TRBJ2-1	CASSLSGFSYNEQFF	TGTGCCAGCAGCTTAAGCGGCTTCTCCTACAATGAGCAGTTCTTC
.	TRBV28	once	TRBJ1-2	CASSFSGRNYGYTF	TGTGCCAGCAGTTTTTCAGGGAGGAACTATGGCTACACCTTC
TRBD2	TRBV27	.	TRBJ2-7	CASSPPGLAGGEQYF	TGTGCCAGCAGTCCCCCCGGGCTAGCGGGAGGCGAGCAGTACTTC
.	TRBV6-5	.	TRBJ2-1	CASSYVAGRNEQFF	TGTGCCAGCAGTTACGTTGCGGGCCGGAATGAGCAGTTCTTC
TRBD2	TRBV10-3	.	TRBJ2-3	CAISDSGRRGDTQYF	TGTGCCATCAGTGACAGCGGGAGGCGCGGTGATACGCAGTATTTT
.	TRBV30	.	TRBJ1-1	CAWRANTEAFF	TGTGCCTGGAGGGCCAACACTGAAGCTTTCTTT
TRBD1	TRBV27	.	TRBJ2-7	CASSSAPLGQGVSYEQYF	TGTGCCAGCAGTAGTGCCCCCTTGGGACAGGGGGTCTCCTACGAGCAGTACTTC
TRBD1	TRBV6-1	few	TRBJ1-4	CASSGDRTIWGNEKLFF	TGTGCCAGCAGTGGGGACAGGACGATCTGGGGTAATGAAAAACTGTTTTTT
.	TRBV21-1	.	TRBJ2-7	CASSKLEALFYEQYF	TGTGCCAGCAGCAAATTGGAGGCCCTTTTCTACGAGCAGTACTTC
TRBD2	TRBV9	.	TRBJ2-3	CASSVGASGSHTQYF	TGTGCCAGCAGCGTAGGGGCTAGCGGGAGTCATACGCAGTATTTT
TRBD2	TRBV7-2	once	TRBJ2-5	CASSLRLAGVGETQYF	TGTGCCAGCAGCTTGAGACTAGCGGGAGTTGGAGAGACCCAGTACTTC
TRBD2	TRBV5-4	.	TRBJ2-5	CASSFVAGAPQETQYF	TGTGCCAGCAGCTTTGTAGCGGGAGCGCCCCAAGAGACCCAGTACTTC
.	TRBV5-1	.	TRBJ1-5	CASSLDGQLNQPQHF	TGCGCCAGCAGCTTGGATGGGCAGCTAAATCAGCCCCAGCATTTT
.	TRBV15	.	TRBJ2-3	CATSTGDLSTTDTQYF	TGTGCCACCAGCACCGGGGACTTGTCAACCACAGATACGCAGTATTTT
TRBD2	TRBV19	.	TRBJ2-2	CASSIGTGGTGELFF	TGTGCCAGTAGTATTGGTACGGGGGGCACCGGGGAGCTGTTTTTT
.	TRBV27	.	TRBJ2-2	CASSPRQVNTGELFF	TGTGCCAGCAGTCCAAGACAGGTGAACACCGGGGAGCTGTTTTTT
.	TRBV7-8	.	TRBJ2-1	CASSLRDKSRRFF	TGTGCCAGCAGCTTACGGGACAAGTCGCGGCGGTTCTTC